Each of the 30 T cell receptor beta chains below was sequenced from the same sample in a study of T cells in Graves' hyperthyroidism and ophthalmopathy. The TCR beta CDR3 regions underwent amplification using RNA transcripts as the source. TCR CDR3 regions were first amplified by RT-PCR with HTBI primers. TCRdb itself ran the multiplex PCR reads through MiXCR, one entry per CDR3 protein. The data show approximately 370,000 distinct CDR3 sequences, 17% seen once. The source material was blood. These receptors were collected from a woman aged 30 to 39 with Graves' hyperthyroidism that later progressed to Graves' ophthalmopathy.

This clonotype was found many times. The V gene is TRBV5-1, the J gene TRBJ2-7; the match to TRBD2 covers 8 bases. The CDR3 totals 17 residues. The V gene end was trimmed by 7 bases and the J gene end by 0 bases; junction bases not matched to a gene: 15. Germline-derived CDR1 and CDR2 are SGHRS and YFSETQ. The DNA for the CDR3 is TGCGCCAGCCGCTCAGGGTCAGCGGGAGTTAACTCCTACGAGCAGTACTTC. As protein: CASRSGSAGVNSYEQYF.

This clonotype has at least ten counts. J is TRBJ1-5 and V is TRBV6-1; 11 bases map to TRBD1. This CDR3 has 18 amino acids. Germline loops: CDR1 MNHNS, CDR2 SASEGT. J lost 6 bases, V lost 5 bases, and 15 bases had no gene match. The CDR3 spells CASSSAFSGTGGSQPQHF. CDR3 in DNA: TGTGCCAGCAGTTCCGCCTTTTCCGGGACAGGGGGTTCTCAGCCCCAGCATTTT.

This clonotype was seen only a few times. The chain is built from TRBV19 and TRBJ2-1; tentative D call: TRBD2 (7 bases). CDR1 is LNHDA and CDR2 is SQIVND in the germline V gene (reference sequence). V lost 4 bases and J lost 8, with 18 bases in between. There are 15 residues in the CDR3. Here the CDR3 DNA reads TGTGCCAGTAGTACATCGGGGGGCAATAGGTATGAGCAGTTCTTC. It specifies CASSTSGGNRYEQFF.

The CDR3 reads CASSPRQGVKGDTEAFF. DNA for the CDR3: TGTGCCAGCTCACCCAGACAGGGCGTCAAAGGGGACACTGAAGCTTTCTTT. The chain has TRBV18 and TRBJ1-1, with 7 bases aligning to TRBD1. CDR1 and CDR2 (germline): KGHSH, LQKENI. The CDR3 contains 17 residues. V shed 3 bases, J shed 3 bases, and the junction held 13 bases outside the gene matches. The whole variable domain, remainder taken from reference TRBV18 and TRBJ1-1, is NAGVMQNPRHLVRRRGQEARLRCSPMKGHSHVYWYRQLPEEGLKFMVYLQKENIIDESGMPKERFSAEFPKEGPSILRIQQVVRGDSAAYFCASSPRQGVKGDTEAFFGQGTRLTVV.

This clonotype has a count of ten or more. V usage is TRBV20-1 and J usage is TRBJ1-5, with D possibly TRBD1 on 5 matching bases. Trimming cost V 7 bases and J 4 bases, with 11 bases left between them. From germline, CDR1 is DFQATT and CDR2 SNEGSKA (reference sequence). The CDR3 contains 12 residues. The CDR3 is CSVRDGNQPQHF. For the CDR3, the DNA is TGCAGTGTAAGGGACGGAAATCAGCCCCAGCATTTT.

This clonotype was counted ten times or more. In nucleotides, the CDR3 is TGTGCCAGCAGTTTCTCGAACCCTACGCGCGAGCAGTACTTC. It is translated as CASSFSNPTREQYF. This chain links TRBV27 with TRBJ2-7; D unresolved. Germline V gene lookup returns CDR1 MNHEY and CDR2 SMNVEV (reference sequence). V was pared by 3 bases and J by 6 bases, with 15 bases between. The CDR3 spans 14 residues.

This clonotype has at least ten counts. The V call is TRBV6-2 or TRBV6-3, the J call TRBJ2-7; 9 bases agree with TRBD1. Germline V gene data show CDR1 as MNHEY and CDR2 as SVGEGT. The junction had 12 bases not matched to a gene; V was cut back by 4 bases and J by 5 bases. The CDR3 is 16 residues long. CDR3 in amino acids: CASSFAYRGRVHEQYF. The CDR3 DNA sequence: TGTGCCAGCAGTTTTGCATACAGGGGGCGAGTCCACGAGCAGTACTTC.

This clonotype has a handful of counts. A much larger clone is a single base away; this may be a read error. The genes are TRBV28 and TRBJ2-1; no clear D gene. Germline V lookup: CDR1 MDHEN, CDR2 SYDVKM. V was shortened by 6 bases and J by 3 bases, with 12 bases between the two germline ends. The CDR3 spans 14 residues. CDR3 nucleotides: TGTGCCAGCAGGTTAAGGAGCTTCTACAATGAGCAGTTCTTC. Translated, it gives CASRLRSFYNEQFF.

This clonotype was recorded at least ten times. The chain has TRBV11-3 and TRBJ2-2; D is perhaps TRBD2 (5 bases). Germline CDR1 reads SGHNT; CDR2 reads YENEEA. The CDR3 runs to 16 residues. V lost 5 bases and J lost 0, with 13 bases in between. In DNA form, the CDR3 reads TGTGCCAGCAGCCGACGGACCGGGACGAACACCGGGGAGCTGTTTTTT. Protein: CASSRRTGTNTGELFF.

This clonotype has a count of ten or more. The chain combines TRBV20-1 with TRBJ1-1; no definite D call. The CDR3 contains 14 residues. V was trimmed by 3 bases and J by 1 base, leaving 12 bases between them. The V gene's germline CDR1 is DFQATT and CDR2 SNEGSKA (reference sequence). The CDR3 is CSAREADANTEAFF. The CDR3 DNA reads TGCAGTGCTAGGGAGGCAGACGCGAACACTGAAGCTTTCTTT.

This clonotype was picked up many times. This CDR3 is CSASGDTQYF. The DNA for the CDR3 is TGCAGTGCTAGCGGCGATACGCAGTATTTT. V usage is TRBV20-1 and J usage is TRBJ2-3; D is unclear. Germline loops: CDR1 DFQATT, CDR2 SNEGSKA (reference sequence). The CDR3 is made up of 10 amino acids. V was cut by 3 bases and J by 6 bases, with 4 bases left in between.

This clonotype occurred many times. Here the CDR3 DNA reads TGTGCCAGCAGCACAACAGGGGTGGGCACTGAAGCTTTCTTT. As protein: CASSTTGVGTEAFF. This rearrangement joins TRBV2 to TRBJ1-1; 7 bases are a match to TRBD1. With V trimmed by 6 bases and J by 4 bases, 8 bases remained unmatched. Germline V lookup: CDR1 SNHLY, CDR2 FYNNEI. The CDR3 contains 14 residues.

This clonotype was seen a few times. The chain couples TRBV7-9 to TRBJ1-2; D unresolved. Trimming shortened V by 3 bases and J by 4 bases, and 9 bases separated the two germline ends. This CDR3 spans 13 amino acids. The V gene's germline CDR1 is SEHNR and CDR2 FQNEAQ (reference sequence). DNA of the CDR3: TGTGCCAGCAGCTTGGAACAGAGCTATGGCTACACCTTC. Protein sequence: CASSLEQSYGYTF.

The table lists this clonotype with many counts. The chain is built from TRBV20-1 and TRBJ2-1; no clear D gene. Germline V lookup: CDR1 DFQATT, CDR2 SNEGSKA (reference sequence). V was trimmed by 1 base and J by 3 bases, leaving 7 bases between them. This CDR3 is built from 13 residues. The chain's CDR3 is CSARGLGYNEQFF. DNA of the CDR3: TGCAGTGCTAGAGGTCTAGGCTACAATGAGCAGTTCTTC.

This clonotype has just a few counts. J is TRBJ2-5 and V is TRBV20-1; 9 bases are shared with TRBD1. Losses at the gene ends were 3 bases for V and 4 bases for J; bases not matched to a gene: 18. The CDR3 length is 18 residues. Germline CDR1 and CDR2: DFQATT and SNEGSKA (reference sequence). CDR3 sequence: CSASSGGTGRLVLETQYF. CDR3 nucleotide sequence: TGCAGTGCTAGCAGTGGGGGGACAGGGAGACTAGTTCTAGAGACCCAGTACTTC.

This clonotype came up many times. V gene TRBV2 combines with J gene TRBJ1-6; 7 bases line up with TRBD1. This CDR3 has 16 amino acids. The V gene's germline CDR1 is SNHLY and CDR2 FYNNEI. Unmatched junction bases numbered 16, after V lost 7 bases and J lost 10 bases. The CDR3 is CASNPRDRVPSSPLHF. The CDR3 DNA is TGTGCCAGCAACCCGCGAGACAGGGTACCAAGCTCACCCCTCCACTTT.

The V and J genes are TRBV20-1 and TRBJ2-7; TRBD2 agrees at 8 bases. The CDR3 is 14 amino acids. The ends lost 1 base at V and 3 bases at J; junction bases unmatched: 5. The germline V gene encodes CDR1 DFQATT and CDR2 SNEGSKA (reference sequence). The CDR3 DNA follows: TGCAGTGCTAGAGTAGCGGGGAAAATCTACGAGCAGTACTTC. It translates to CSARVAGKIYEQYF.

This clonotype has a count of ten or more. The rearrangement links TRBV3-1 to TRBJ1-1, with no clear D. The CDR3 has 15 amino acids. Germline-derived CDR1 and CDR2 are LGHDT and YNNKEL (reference sequence). Trimming removed 4 bases from V and 5 bases from J, with 17 bases in between. The CDR3 region is CASSPIGGLGTEAFF. DNA for the CDR3: TGTGCCAGCAGCCCTATCGGAGGCCTTGGGACTGAAGCTTTCTTT.

The chain links TRBV5-6 to TRBJ1-5; D ambiguous. The V and J ends lost 2 bases and 11 bases respectively, with 14 bases between them. The CDR3 is 13 amino acids. In germline, CDR1 is SGHDT, CDR2 YYEEEE. CDR3 in DNA: TGTGCCAGCAGCTTTTTCGGGAAATCGGCCCAGCATTTT. It translates to CASSFFGKSAQHF.

Many counts were recorded for this clonotype. The gene calls are TRBV2 and TRBJ2-7; D not resolved. V shed 2 bases and J shed 7 bases, with 12 bases lying between them. The germline V gene has CDR1 SNHLY and CDR2 FYNNEI. This CDR3 comprises 13 residues. The CDR3 loop is CASSELGESEQYF. The CDR3 DNA is TGTGCCAGCAGTGAACTCGGTGAGTCGGAGCAGTACTTC.

This clonotype was detected many times. V usage is TRBV2 and J usage is TRBJ2-3, with D possibly TRBD1 on 5 matching bases. The CDR3 consists of 13 residues. Germline lookup yields CDR1 SNHLY and CDR2 FYNNEI. Deletions cut 3 bases from V and 6 bases from J, with 10 bases between. The chain's CDR3 is CASSENSGDTQYF. The CDR3 nucleotides are TGTGCCAGCAGTGAGAATTCAGGGGATACGCAGTATTTT.

Many counts were recorded for this clonotype. J is TRBJ1-2 and V is TRBV2; D gene uncertain. The CDR3 covers 12 residues. V was trimmed by 8 bases and J by 4 bases, leaving 11 bases between them. Germline CDR1 is SNHLY and CDR2 is FYNNEI. The CDR3 sequence: CASLSGFYGYTF. Here the CDR3 DNA reads TGTGCCAGCCTGTCGGGTTTCTATGGCTACACCTTC.

This clonotype was found many times. The rearrangement uses TRBV11-2 and TRBJ2-1; 9 bases fit TRBD2. The J segment lost 3 bases and the V segment lost 6 bases, leaving 6 bases of the junction unmatched. Germline V CDR1 and CDR2: SGHAT, FQNNGV. This CDR3 spans 15 amino acids. The CDR3 DNA follows: TGTGCCAGCAGGGCACTAGCGGGTCTCTACAATGAGCAGTTCTTC. As protein: CASRALAGLYNEQFF.

The gene calls are TRBV15 and TRBJ1-5; 9 positions agree with TRBD1. The V segment lost 5 bases and the J segment 0 bases; nucleotides outside the gene matches: 11. The CDR3 has 18 residues. Germline V CDR1 and CDR2: LNHNV, YYDKDF (reference sequence). The CDR3 reads CATSWGDRVISSNQPQHF. DNA for the CDR3: TGTGCCACCAGCTGGGGGGACAGGGTTATTTCTAGCAATCAGCCCCAGCATTTT.

This clonotype came up a few times. The chain links TRBV5-1 to TRBJ2-3, with 16 bases matching TRBD2. The CDR3 is 18 amino acids. Germline values: CDR1 SGHRS, CDR2 YFSETQ. J lost 4 bases, V lost 3 bases, and 8 bases had no gene match. Here the CDR3 DNA reads TGCGCCAGCAGCTGGGGACTAGCGGGAGGGCCGTCGGCAGATACGCAGTATTTT. It is translated as CASSWGLAGGPSADTQYF.

This sequence joins TRBV3-1 and TRBJ2-5; 7 bases are a match to TRBD1. This CDR3 contains 15 residues. V shed 1 base, J shed 2 bases, and the junction held 4 bases outside the gene matches. The germline gives CDR1 LGHDT, CDR2 YNNKEL (reference sequence). In DNA, the CDR3 is TGTGCCAGCAGCCAAGGAGGACAGGTACAAGAGACCCAGTACTTC. It yields the protein CASSQGGQVQETQYF.

This sequence joins TRBV20-1 and TRBJ2-3, with 15 bases matching TRBD2. Germline V gene lookup returns CDR1 DFQATT and CDR2 SNEGSKA (reference sequence). The CDR3 is 19 residues long. V lost 5 bases, J lost 2 bases, and 14 bases stayed unmatched. The CDR3 region has the DNA TGCAGTGCTTTTCCGGGACTAGCGGGGGGAGTCAGGTACACAGATACGCAGTATTTT. Translating it yields CSAFPGLAGGVRYTDTQYF.

On this clonotype: One end of the junction is discordant with germline, which a read error may explain. The chain employs TRBV18 and TRBJ1-1; unclear D gene. This CDR3 has 13 residues. Germline values: CDR1 KGHSH, CDR2 LQKENI. The CDR3, as DNA: TGTGCCAGCTCACCCACGGCAAACACTGAAGCTTCCTTT. This translates into CASSPTANTEASF.

The V call is TRBV5-1, the J call TRBJ2-3; 9 bases are a match to TRBD2. In germline, CDR1 is SGHRS, CDR2 YFSETQ. This CDR3 has 16 amino acids. The V gene end was trimmed by 0 bases and the J gene end by 4 bases; junction bases not matched to a gene: 6. The CDR3 region has the DNA TGCGCCAGCAGCTTGGAACGGCTAGCGGGGCCAGATACGCAGTATTTT. Encoded protein: CASSLERLAGPDTQYF. The whole variable domain, remainder taken from reference TRBV5-1 and TRBJ2-3, is KAGVTQTPRYLIKTRGQQVTLSCSPISGHRSVSWYQQTPGQGLQFLFEYFSETQRNKGNFPGRFSGRQFSNSRSEMNVSTLELGDSALYLCASSLERLAGPDTQYFGPGTRLTVL.

This clonotype occurred a few times. This CDR3 reads CSARTSGGGTDTQYF. DNA for the CDR3: TGCAGTGCCCGGACTAGCGGGGGGGGCACAGATACGCAGTATTTT. This chain uses TRBV20-1 with TRBJ2-3, with 15 bases lining up with TRBD2. The J segment lost 1 base and the V segment lost 6 bases, leaving 2 bases of the junction unmatched. From germline, CDR1 is DFQATT and CDR2 SNEGSKA (reference sequence). The CDR3 is 15 residues long.